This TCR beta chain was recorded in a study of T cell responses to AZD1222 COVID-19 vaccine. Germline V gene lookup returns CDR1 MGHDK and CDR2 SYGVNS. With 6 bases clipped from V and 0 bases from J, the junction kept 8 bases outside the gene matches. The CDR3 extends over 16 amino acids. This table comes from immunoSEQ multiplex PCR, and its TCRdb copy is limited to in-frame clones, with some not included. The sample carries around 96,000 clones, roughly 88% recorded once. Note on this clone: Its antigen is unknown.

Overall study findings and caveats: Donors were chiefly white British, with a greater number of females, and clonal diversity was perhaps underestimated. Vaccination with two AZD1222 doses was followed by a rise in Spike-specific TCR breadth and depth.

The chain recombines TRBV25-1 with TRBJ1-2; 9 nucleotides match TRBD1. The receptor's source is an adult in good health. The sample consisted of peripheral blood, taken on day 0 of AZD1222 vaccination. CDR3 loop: CASSDVRQGANYGYTF. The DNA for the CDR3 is TGTGCCAGCAGCGACGTAAGACAGGGGGCTAACTATGGCTACACCTTC.